The sequence of this T cell receptor beta chain was determined in a study of response to subunit inactivated influenza vaccine. MiXCR, run by TCRdb on the RT-PCR reads, gives a single entry per CDR3 protein. Here the sample spans around 600,000 distinct CDR3 sequences, over 9% being singletons. This clonotype came up many times. These data were also filed under a second study, of T cells expressing NK-cell markers. That work adds: Making the TCR beta cDNA relied on 5'RACE template switching with UMIs. Repertoires of TCR beta were obtained from T cells sorted as CD3+CD56+NKG2C+, CD3+CD56+NKG2C- and CD3+CD56-NKG2C+. One of the eight sequenced donors was seronegative, whereas the other seven were HCMV-seropositive. The same clonotypes also predominated in the CD3+CD56-NKG2C+ fraction of several donors.

The sample was PBMCs from blood, taken on the day of vaccination. This clonotype originated in a man aged 45-65 years who received an inactivated influenza vaccine.

CDR3 nucleotides: TGTGCCAGCAGCCTGAGACCGGGGTCCGAGCAGTTCTTC. Its translation is CASSLRPGSEQFF. This chain joins TRBV14 and TRBJ2-1, with TRBD2 as a possible D gene (5 bases). V lost 4 bases and J lost 10, with 14 bases in between. In germline, CDR1 is SGHDN, CDR2 FVKESK. This CDR3 contains 13 residues.